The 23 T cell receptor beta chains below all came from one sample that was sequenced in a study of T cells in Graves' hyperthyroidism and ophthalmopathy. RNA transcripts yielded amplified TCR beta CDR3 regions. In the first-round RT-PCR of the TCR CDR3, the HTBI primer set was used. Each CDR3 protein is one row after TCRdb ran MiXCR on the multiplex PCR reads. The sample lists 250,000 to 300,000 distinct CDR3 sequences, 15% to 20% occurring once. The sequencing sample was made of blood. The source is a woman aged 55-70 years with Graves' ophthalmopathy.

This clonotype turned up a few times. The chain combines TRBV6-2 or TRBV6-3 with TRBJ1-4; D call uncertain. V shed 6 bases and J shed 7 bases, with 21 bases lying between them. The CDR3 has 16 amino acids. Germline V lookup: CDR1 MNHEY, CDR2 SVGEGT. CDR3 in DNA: TGTGCCAGCAGCACCCCAGGCTCGCCGGGAGGTGAAAAACTGTTTTTT. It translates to CASSTPGSPGGEKLFF.

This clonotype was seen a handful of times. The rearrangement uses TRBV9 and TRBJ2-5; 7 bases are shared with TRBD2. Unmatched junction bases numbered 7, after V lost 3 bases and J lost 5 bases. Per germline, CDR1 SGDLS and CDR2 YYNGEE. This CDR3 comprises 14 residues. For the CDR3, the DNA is TGTGCCAGCAGCGCCTCGGGACTACGTGAGACCCAGTACTTC. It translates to CASSASGLRETQYF.

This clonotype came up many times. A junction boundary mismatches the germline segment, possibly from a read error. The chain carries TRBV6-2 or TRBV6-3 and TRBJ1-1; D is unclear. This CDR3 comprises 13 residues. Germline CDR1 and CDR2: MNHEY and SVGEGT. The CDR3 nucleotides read TGTGCCAGCACTTACAGAACGGACACTGAAGCTTTCTTT. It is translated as CASTYRTDTEAFF.

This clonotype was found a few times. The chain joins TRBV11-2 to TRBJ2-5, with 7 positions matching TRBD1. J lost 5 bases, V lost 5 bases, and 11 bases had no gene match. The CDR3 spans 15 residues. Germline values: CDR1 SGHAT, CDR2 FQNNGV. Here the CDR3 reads CASSPPRGTGETQYF. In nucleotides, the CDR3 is TGTGCCAGCAGCCCTCCCAGGGGGACGGGCGAGACCCAGTACTTC.

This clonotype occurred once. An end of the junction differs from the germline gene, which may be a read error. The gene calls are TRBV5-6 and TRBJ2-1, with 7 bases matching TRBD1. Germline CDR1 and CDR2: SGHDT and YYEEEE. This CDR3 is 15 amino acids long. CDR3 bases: TGTGTCAGCAGCTTTAAGGGGGCGTCTTACAATGAGCAGTTCTTC. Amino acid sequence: CVSSFKGASYNEQFF.

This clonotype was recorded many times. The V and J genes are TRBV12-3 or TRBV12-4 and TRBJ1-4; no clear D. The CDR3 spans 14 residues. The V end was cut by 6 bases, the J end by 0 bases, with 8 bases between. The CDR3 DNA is TGTGCCAGCAGCAGACATGCAACTAATGAAAAACTGTTTTTT. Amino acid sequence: CASSRHATNEKLFF.

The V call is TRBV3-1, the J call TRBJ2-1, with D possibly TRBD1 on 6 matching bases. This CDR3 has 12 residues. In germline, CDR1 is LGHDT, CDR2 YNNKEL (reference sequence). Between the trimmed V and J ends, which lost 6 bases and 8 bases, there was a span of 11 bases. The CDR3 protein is CASSSRGHEQFF. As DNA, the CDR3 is TGTGCCAGCAGTTCCAGGGGACATGAGCAGTTCTTC.

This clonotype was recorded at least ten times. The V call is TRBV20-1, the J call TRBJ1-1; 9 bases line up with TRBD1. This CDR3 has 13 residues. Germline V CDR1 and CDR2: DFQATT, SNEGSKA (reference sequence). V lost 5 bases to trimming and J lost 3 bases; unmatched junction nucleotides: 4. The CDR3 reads CSARTGADTEAFF. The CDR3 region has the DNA TGCAGTGCTCGGACAGGGGCGGACACTGAAGCTTTCTTT.

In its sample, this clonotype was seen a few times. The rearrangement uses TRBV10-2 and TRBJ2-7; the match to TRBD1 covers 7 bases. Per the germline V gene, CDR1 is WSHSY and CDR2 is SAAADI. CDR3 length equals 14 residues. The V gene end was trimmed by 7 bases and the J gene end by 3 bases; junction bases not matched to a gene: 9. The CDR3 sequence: CASMDRDRNYEQYF. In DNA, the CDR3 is TGCGCCAGCATGGACCGGGACAGAAACTACGAGCAGTACTTC.

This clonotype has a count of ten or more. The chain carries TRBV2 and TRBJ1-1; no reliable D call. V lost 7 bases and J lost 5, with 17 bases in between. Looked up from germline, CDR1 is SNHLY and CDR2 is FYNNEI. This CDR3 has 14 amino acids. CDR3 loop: CASMIDLRGTEAFF. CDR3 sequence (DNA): TGTGCCAGCATGATCGATTTGAGAGGAACTGAAGCTTTCTTT.

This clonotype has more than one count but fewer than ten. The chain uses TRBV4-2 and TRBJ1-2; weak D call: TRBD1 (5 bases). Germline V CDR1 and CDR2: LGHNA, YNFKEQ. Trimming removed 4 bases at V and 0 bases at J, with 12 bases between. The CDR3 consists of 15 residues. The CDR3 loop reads CASSRKGLANYGYTF. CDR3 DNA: TGTGCCAGCAGCCGAAAGGGGCTAGCTAACTATGGCTACACCTTC.

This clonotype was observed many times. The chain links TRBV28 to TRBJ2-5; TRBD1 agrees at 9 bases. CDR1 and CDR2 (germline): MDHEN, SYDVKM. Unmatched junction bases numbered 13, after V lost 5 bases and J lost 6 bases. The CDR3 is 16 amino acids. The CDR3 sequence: CASSPWTGARTQTQYF. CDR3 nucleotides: TGTGCCAGCAGTCCGTGGACAGGGGCCAGAACGCAGACCCAGTACTTC.

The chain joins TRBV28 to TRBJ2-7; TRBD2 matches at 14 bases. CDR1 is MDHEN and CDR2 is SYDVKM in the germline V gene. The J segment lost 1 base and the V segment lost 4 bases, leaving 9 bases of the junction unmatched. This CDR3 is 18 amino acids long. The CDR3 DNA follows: TGTGCCAGCAGTTCCCGACTAGCGGGAGGGCAGTCTTCCTACGAGCAGTACTTC. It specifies CASSSRLAGGQSSYEQYF.

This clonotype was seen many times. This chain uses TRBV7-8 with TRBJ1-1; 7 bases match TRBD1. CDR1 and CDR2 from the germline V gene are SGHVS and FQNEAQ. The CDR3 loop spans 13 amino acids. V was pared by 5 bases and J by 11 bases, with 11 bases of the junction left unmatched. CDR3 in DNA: TGTGCCAGCAGCCGTACCCAGGGGGTAGGGGCTTTCTTT. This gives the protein CASSRTQGVGAFF.

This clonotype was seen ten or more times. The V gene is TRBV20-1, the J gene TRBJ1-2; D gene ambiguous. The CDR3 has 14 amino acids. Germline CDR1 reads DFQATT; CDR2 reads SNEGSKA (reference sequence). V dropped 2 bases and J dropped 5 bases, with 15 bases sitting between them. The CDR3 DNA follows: TGCAGTGCTAGACCACGGGCCCCCGTATATGGCTACACCTTC. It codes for CSARPRAPVYGYTF.

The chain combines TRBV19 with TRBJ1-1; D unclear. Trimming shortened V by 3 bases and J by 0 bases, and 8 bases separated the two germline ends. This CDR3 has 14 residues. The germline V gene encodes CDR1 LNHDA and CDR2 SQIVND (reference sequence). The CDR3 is CASSIWRMNTEAFF. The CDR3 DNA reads TGTGCCAGTAGTATCTGGCGAATGAACACTGAAGCTTTCTTT. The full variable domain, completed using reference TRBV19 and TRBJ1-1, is DGGITQSPKYLFRKEGQNVTLSCEQNLNHDAMYWYRQDPGQGLRLIYYSQIVNDFQKGDIAEGYSVSREKKESFPLTVTSAQKNPTAFYLCASSIWRMNTEAFFGQGTRLTVV.

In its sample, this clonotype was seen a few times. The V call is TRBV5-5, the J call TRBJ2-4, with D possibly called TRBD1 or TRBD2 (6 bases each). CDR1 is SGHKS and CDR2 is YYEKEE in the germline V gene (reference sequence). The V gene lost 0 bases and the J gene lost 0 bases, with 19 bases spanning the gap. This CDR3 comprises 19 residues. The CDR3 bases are TGTGCCAGCAGCTTGGACTGGGGTAGAGGGGGGCTAGCCAAAAACATTCAGTACTTC. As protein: CASSLDWGRGGLAKNIQYF.

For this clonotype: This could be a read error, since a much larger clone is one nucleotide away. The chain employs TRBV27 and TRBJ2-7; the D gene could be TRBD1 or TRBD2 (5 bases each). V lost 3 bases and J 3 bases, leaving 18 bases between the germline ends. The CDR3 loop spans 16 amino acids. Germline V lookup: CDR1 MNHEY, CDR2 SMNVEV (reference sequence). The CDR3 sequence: CASSFPPRGSDYEQYF. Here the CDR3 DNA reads TGTGCCAGCAGTTTCCCCCCCCGGGGCAGCGACTACGAGCAGTACTTC.

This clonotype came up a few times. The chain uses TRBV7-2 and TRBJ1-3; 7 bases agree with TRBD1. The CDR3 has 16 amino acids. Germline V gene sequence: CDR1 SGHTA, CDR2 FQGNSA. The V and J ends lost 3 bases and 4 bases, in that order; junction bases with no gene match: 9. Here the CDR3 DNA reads TGTGCCAGCAGCTTGACAGGGACGGGCACCGGAAACACCATATATTTT. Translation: CASSLTGTGTGNTIYF.

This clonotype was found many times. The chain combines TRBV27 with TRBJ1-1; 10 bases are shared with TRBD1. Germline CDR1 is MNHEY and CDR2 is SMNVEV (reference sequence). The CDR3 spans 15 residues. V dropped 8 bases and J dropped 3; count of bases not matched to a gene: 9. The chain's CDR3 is CASSRTGTGDTEAFF. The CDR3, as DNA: TGTGCCAGCTCACGGACCGGGACAGGGGACACTGAAGCTTTCTTT.

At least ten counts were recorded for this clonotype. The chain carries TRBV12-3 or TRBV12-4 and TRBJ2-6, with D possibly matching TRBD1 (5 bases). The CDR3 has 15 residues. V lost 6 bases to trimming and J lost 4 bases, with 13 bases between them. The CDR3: CASSPQGSGANVLTF. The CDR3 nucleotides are TGTGCCAGCAGCCCCCAGGGATCCGGGGCCAACGTCCTGACTTTC.

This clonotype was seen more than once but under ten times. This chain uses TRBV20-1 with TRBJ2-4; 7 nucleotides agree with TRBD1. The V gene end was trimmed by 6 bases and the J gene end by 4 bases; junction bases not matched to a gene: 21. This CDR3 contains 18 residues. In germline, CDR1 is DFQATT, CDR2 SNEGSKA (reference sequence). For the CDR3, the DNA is TGCAGTGCGTCTACCTTGGGCAACAGGGGAAAGAAGAAAAACATTCAGTACTTC. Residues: CSASTLGNRGKKKNIQYF.

The CDR3 spells CASSIDRWETQYF. The CDR3 nucleotides are TGTGCCAGTAGTATAGACAGGTGGGAGACCCAGTACTTC. The gene calls are TRBV19 and TRBJ2-5; D uncertain. CDR1 is LNHDA and CDR2 is SQIVND in the germline V gene (reference sequence). The V end was cut by 0 bases, the J end by 5 bases, with 7 bases between. This CDR3 has 13 amino acids. Combining the CDR3 with reference TRBV19 and TRBJ2-5 gives the whole variable domain DGGITQSPKYLFRKEGQNVTLSCEQNLNHDAMYWYRQDPGQGLRLIYYSQIVNDFQKGDIAEGYSVSREKKESFPLTVTSAQKNPTAFYLCASSIDRWETQYFGPGTRLLVL.